The next 8 T cell receptor beta chains were all read from a single sample in a study of blood T cell repertoires in COVID-19. Measured with immunoSEQ multiplex PCR; TCRdb has only the in-frame clones, and not every one. The table lists roughly 39,000 clones, about nine tenths of them singletons. The sequencing sample was made of peripheral blood. The receptor set was obtained from a woman older than 75 with active COVID-19.

The chain carries TRBV19 and TRBJ1-5; the D gene is possibly TRBD1 (6 bases). Looked up from germline, CDR1 is LNHDA and CDR2 is SQIVND (reference sequence). The CDR3 is 15 residues long. Trimming removed 0 bases at V and 5 bases at J, with 11 bases between. The CDR3 DNA sequence: TGTGCCAGTAGTATAGAACAGGGCATGGATCAGCCCCAGCATTTT. This codes for CASSIEQGMDQPQHF.

The chain recombines TRBV27 with TRBJ1-1; TRBD1 aligns across 11 bases. The germline V gene encodes CDR1 MNHEY and CDR2 SMNVEV (reference sequence). This CDR3 contains 14 residues. V was pared by 2 bases and J by 4 bases, with 0 bases of the junction left unmatched. The CDR3 DNA reads TGTGCCAGCAGTTTAGGGACAGGGGGCACTGAAGCTTTCTTT. Amino acids: CASSLGTGGTEAFF.

V gene TRBV6-2 or TRBV6-3 combines with J gene TRBJ2-7; 7 bases map to TRBD2. Germline-derived CDR1 and CDR2 are MNHEY and SVGEGT. This CDR3 spans 13 amino acids. V lost 5 bases and J lost 8; bases outside the gene matches: 9. CDR3 sequence reads: CASSDPSGVKQYF. The DNA for the CDR3 is TGTGCCAGCAGTGACCCCAGCGGGGTGAAGCAGTACTTC.

The sample holds one count of this clone. V usage is TRBV19 and J usage is TRBJ1-3, with D maybe TRBD1 (5 bases). CDR3 size: 14 residues. From germline, CDR1 is LNHDA and CDR2 SQIVND (reference sequence). V lost 7 bases and J lost 0, with 10 bases in between. CDR3 in DNA: TGTGCCAGTATACAGGCAGCCTCTGGAAACACCATATATTTT. The encoded protein is CASIQAASGNTIYF.

The V gene is TRBV19, the J gene TRBJ1-1; 7 nucleotides match TRBD1. The J segment lost 9 bases and the V segment lost 6 bases, leaving 10 bases of the junction unmatched. The CDR3 totals 13 residues. The V gene's germline CDR1 is LNHDA and CDR2 SQIVND (reference sequence). As DNA, the CDR3 is TGTGCCAGTAGAGTCCCAGGGGGACGGCAAGCTTTCTTT. It translates to CASRVPGGRQAFF. Full variable domain (missing parts from reference TRBV19 and TRBJ1-1): DGGITQSPKYLFRKEGQNVTLSCEQNLNHDAMYWYRQDPGQGLRLIYYSQIVNDFQKGDIAEGYSVSREKKESFPLTVTSAQKNPTAFYLCASRVPGGRQAFFGQGTRLTVV.

The chain combines TRBV30 with TRBJ1-4, with 9 bases aligning to TRBD1. The CDR3 length is 12 residues. Germline loops: CDR1 GTSNPN, CDR2 SVGIG (reference sequence). Unmatched junction bases numbered 3, after V lost 8 bases and J lost 5 bases. The CDR3 region has the DNA TGTGCCGGGACAGGGCTAAATGAAAAACTGTTTTTT. It specifies CAGTGLNEKLFF.

This clone was counted only a few times. The chain has TRBV29-1 and TRBJ1-2, with no clear D. Germline V gene lookup returns CDR1 SQVTM and CDR2 ANQGSEA. This CDR3 has 10 residues. The V and J ends lost 4 bases and 7 bases respectively, with 7 bases between them. CDR3 in DNA: TGCAGCGTTGCCGAGGCTGGCTACACCTTC. It encodes CSVAEAGYTF.

This chain connects TRBV7-2 to TRBJ2-7; 8 bases agree with TRBD1. This CDR3 region has 13 residues. Germline CDR1 reads SGHTA; CDR2 reads FQGNSA. Unmatched junction bases numbered 4, after V lost 3 bases and J lost 6 bases. The CDR3: CASSLDRAGEQYF. CDR3 nucleotide sequence: TGTGCCAGCAGCTTGGACAGGGCGGGCGAGCAGTACTTC.